This entry is about one T cell receptor (beta chain). V lost 8 bases and J lost 7, with 17 bases in between. Germline CDR1 is MDHEN and CDR2 is SYDVKM. CDR3 length: 14 residues. Once RNA had been extracted, it was reverse transcribed into cDNA to act as the sequencing template. Profiled with immunoSEQ multiplex PCR; TCRdb holds only in-frame clones, not every one. The profile shows roughly 120,000 clones, roughly 68% of them singletons. The data belong to a study of CD8+ T cells in alopecia areata. The J gene is TRBJ2-2, the V gene TRBV28, with D possibly matching TRBD1 (5 bases). Sequenced sample: CD4+ T cells sorted from blood. This sequence originates from a human donor in good health. For the CDR3, the DNA is TGTGCCAGCTTCGCAATTCAGGGTCTCGGGGAGCTGTTTTTT. This sequence encodes CASFAIQGLGELFF.